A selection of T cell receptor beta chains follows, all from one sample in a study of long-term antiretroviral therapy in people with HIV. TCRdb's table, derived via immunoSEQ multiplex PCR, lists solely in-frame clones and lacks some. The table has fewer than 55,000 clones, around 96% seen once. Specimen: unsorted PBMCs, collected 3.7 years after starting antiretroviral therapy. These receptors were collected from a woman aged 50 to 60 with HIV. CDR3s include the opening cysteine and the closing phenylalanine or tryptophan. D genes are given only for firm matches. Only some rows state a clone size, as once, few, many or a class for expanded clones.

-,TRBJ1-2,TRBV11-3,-,TGTGCCAGCAGCTTAAGCGGGAACTATGGCTACACCTTC,CASSLSGNYGYTF
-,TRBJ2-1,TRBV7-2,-,TGTGCCAGCAGCTTACGCCCCATCTCCTACAATGAGCAGTTCTTC,CASSLRPISYNEQFF
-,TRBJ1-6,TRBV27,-,TGTGCCAGCAGTTTCAATAATTCACCCCTCCACTTT,CASSFNNSPLHF
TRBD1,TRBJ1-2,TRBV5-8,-,TGTGCCAGCAGACTGCAGGACAGGGGTTTTAGTGGCTACACCTTC,CASRLQDRGFSGYTF
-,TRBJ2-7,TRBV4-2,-,TGTGCCAGCAGCTCCCGGGACGGTTCCTACGAGCAGTACTTC,CASSSRDGSYEQYF
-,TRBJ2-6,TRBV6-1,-,TGTGCCAGCAGCCCAGCCTCCTCTGGGGCCAACGTCCTGACTTTC,CASSPASSGANVLTF
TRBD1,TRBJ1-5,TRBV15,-,TGTGCCACCAGCAGCACAGGGGGGTATCAGCCCCAGCATTTT,CATSSTGGYQPQHF
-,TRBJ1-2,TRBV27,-,TGTGCCAGCAGTTTAACTATCGGCGGATCCTATGGCTACACCTTC,CASSLTIGGSYGYTF
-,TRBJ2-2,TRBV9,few,TGTGCCAGCAGCGTTCCCCGGGACGTGAACACCGGGGAGCTGTTTTTT,CASSVPRDVNTGELFF
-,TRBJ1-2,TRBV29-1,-,TGCAGCGTTGAGGAGGGATATGGCTACACCTTC,CSVEEGYGYTF
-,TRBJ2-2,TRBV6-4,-,TGTGCCAGCAGTGACTCAATAACCGGGGAGCTGTTTTTT,CASSDSITGELFF
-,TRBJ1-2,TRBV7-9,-,TGTGCCAGCAGCGCCACGGCCGCCTACTATGGCTACACCTTC,CASSATAAYYGYTF
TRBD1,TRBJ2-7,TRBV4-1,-,TGCGCCAGCAGCCAAGGACAGGGGCCCCCCTACGAGCAGTACTTC,CASSQGQGPPYEQYF
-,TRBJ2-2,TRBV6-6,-,TGTGCCAGCGTCATAACAGGGGGGGCCGGGGAGCTGTTTTTT,CASVITGGAGELFF
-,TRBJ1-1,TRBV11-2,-,TGTGCCAGCAGCTTAGACGTAGGGAAAGCTTTCTTT,CASSLDVGKAFF
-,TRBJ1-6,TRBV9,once,TGTGCCAGCAGCGGTGGACAGACCCTCTCCTATAATTCACCCCTCCACTTT,CASSGGQTLSYNSPLHF
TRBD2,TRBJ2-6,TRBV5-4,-,TGTGCCAGCAGCTTGGTGGCGGGGGGAGTCTCTGGGGCCAACGTCCTGACTTTC,CASSLVAGGVSGANVLTF
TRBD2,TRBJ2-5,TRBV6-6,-,TGTGCCAGCAGTTACGGGACTAGCCCCCAAGAGACCCAGTACTTC,CASSYGTSPQETQYF
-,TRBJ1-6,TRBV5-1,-,TGCGCCAGCAGCTTAGACGGCTCCTATAATTCACCCCTCCACTTT,CASSLDGSYNSPLHF
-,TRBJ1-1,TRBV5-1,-,TGCGCCAGCAGCTTGGCGCGGGGTTCGAACACTGAAGCTTTCTTT,CASSLARGSNTEAFF
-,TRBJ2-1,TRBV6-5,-,TGTGCCAGCAGTTACGGTGGGGGCGCGGGCAATGAGCAGTTCTTC,CASSYGGGAGNEQFF
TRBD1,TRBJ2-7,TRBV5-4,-,TGTGCCAGCAAAGCCGGGACAGATATCTACGAGCAGTACTTC,CASKAGTDIYEQYF
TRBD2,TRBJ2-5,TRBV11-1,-,TGTGCCAGCAGCTTAGCGGGGACTAGAGAAGAGACCCAGTACTTC,CASSLAGTREETQYF
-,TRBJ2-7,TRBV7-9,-,TGTGCCAGCAGCTTAGGAGGCAACTCCTACGAGCAGTACTTC,CASSLGGNSYEQYF
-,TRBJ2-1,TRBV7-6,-,TGTGCCAGCAGCTTATCCCAGGGCCTCCTGTTCTTC,CASSLSQGLLFF
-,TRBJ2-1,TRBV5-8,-,TGTGCCAGCAGCTTGGGGTTCCAGCGGTCTCCGGCTGAGCAGTTCTTC,CASSLGFQRSPAEQFF
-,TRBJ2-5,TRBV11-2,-,TGTGCCAGCAGCTTAGAGGCCCAGTCCCAAGAGACCCAGTACTTC,CASSLEAQSQETQYF
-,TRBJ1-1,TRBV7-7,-,TGTGCTAGCAGCTTAGACAGGAACACTGAAGCTTTCTTT,CASSLDRNTEAFF
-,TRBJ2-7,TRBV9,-,TGTGCCAGCAGCCCAACCGGGGCCGACCATACCTACGAGCAGTACTTC,CASSPTGADHTYEQYF
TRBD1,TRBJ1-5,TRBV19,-,TGTGCCAGTACCGCGACCGGGACAGGGAGCAATCAGCCCCAGCATTTT,CASTATGTGSNQPQHF
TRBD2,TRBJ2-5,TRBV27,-,TGTGCCAGCAGGCAGACTAGCGGGGGGGCCCTTTCGGTTGCGACCCAGTACTTC,CASRQTSGGALSVATQYF
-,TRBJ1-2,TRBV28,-,TGTGCCATAGGGGGACCACGGCTCAGTGGCTACACCTTC,CAIGGPRLSGYTF
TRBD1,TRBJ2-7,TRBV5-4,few,TGTGCCAGCAGCATAGGACAGGCTGGTGAGGAGCAGTACTTC,CASSIGQAGEEQYF
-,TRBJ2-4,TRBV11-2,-,TGTGCCAGCAGCTTAGGATTGGGGGGAGTCAAAAACATTCAGTACTTC,CASSLGLGGVKNIQYF
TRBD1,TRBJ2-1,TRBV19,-,TGTGCCAGTACCGGGACAGGGGCGGGCTACAATGAGCAGTTCTTC,CASTGTGAGYNEQFF
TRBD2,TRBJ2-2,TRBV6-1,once,TGTGCCAGCAGCGAACGTAGCGGGAGCCTATACACCGGGGAGCTGTTTTTT,CASSERSGSLYTGELFF
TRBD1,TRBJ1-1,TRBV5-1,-,TGCGCCAGCGGGACAGGCCAGAAGAACACTGAAGCTTTCTTT,CASGTGQKNTEAFF
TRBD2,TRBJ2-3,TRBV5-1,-,TGCGCCAGCAGCATTAGCGGGGGGGGAATTGATACGCAGTATTTT,CASSISGGGIDTQYF
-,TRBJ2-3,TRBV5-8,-,TGTGCCAGCAGCTTTCCCACAACGACAGGTACAGATACGCAGTATTTT,CASSFPTTTGTDTQYF
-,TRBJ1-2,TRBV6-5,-,TGTGCCAGCGGAGCCGCTAACTATGGCTACACCTTC,CASGAANYGYTF
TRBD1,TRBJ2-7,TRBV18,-,TGTGCCAGCTCACCCGGGACAGGGCCCCACGAGCAGTACTTC,CASSPGTGPHEQYF
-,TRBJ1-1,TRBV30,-,TGTGCCTGGAGTGCGGACTCGGACAAGGCGAACACTGAAGCTTTCTTT,CAWSADSDKANTEAFF
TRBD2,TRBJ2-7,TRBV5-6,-,TGTGCCAGCAGCTTGACTAGCGGGTCCTACGAGCAGTACTTC,CASSLTSGSYEQYF
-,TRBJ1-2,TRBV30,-,TGTGCCTGGAGTACAGGGAACTATGGCTACACCTTC,CAWSTGNYGYTF
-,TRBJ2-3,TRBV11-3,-,TGTGCCAGCAGCGTAGGCGGTAGCACAGATACGCAGTATTTT,CASSVGGSTDTQYF
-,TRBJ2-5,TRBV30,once,TGTGCCTGGAGGCACACAGGGACCCGGGAGACCCAGTACTTC,CAWRHTGTRETQYF
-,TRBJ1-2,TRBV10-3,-,TGTGCCATCAGTGGTTGGGGAGAAGGCTACACCTTC,CAISGWGEGYTF
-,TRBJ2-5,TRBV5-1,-,TGCGCCAGCAGGCCCGCCGGAGAGACCCAGTACTTC,CASRPAGETQYF